The source of this T cell receptor beta chain is a study of cytomegalovirus exposure and HLA in healthy donors. This CDR3 spans 15 amino acids. Looked up from germline, CDR1 is SGHNT and CDR2 is YYREEE (reference sequence). V gave up 4 bases and J gave up 0 bases, with 11 bases separating them. This clone was seen only a few times. The table came from immunoSEQ multiplex PCR; TCRdb's copy has only in-frame clones and leaves some out. The data contain about 240,000 clones, about 86% of them singletons. Sequencing input: PBMCs. The chain employs TRBV5-4 and TRBJ1-3; D remains ambiguous. The TCR comes from a woman in her 30s in good health and CMV-seropositive. CDR3 in amino acids: CASSPGRDSGNTIYF. In nucleotides, the CDR3 is TGTGCCAGCAGCCCCGGACGGGACTCTGGAAACACCATATATTTT.